This TCR beta chain was profiled in a study of regulatory T cells in long-lasting Graves disease. The wider study: Antithyroid drug use was under 3 months in newly diagnosed Graves' patients. Study results and limitations: The researchers studied only peripheral blood, not thyroid tissue.

As concerns this clonotype: Its antigen is undetermined. A read error may be the cause here, since a much bigger clone is one base away.

The CDR3 is 13 amino acids. V was clipped by 7 bases and J by 10 bases; unmatched bases: 7. Germline loops: CDR1 MDHEN, CDR2 SYDVKM. Time point here: newly diagnosed GD, antithyroid drugs for less than 3 months. Making the TCR library involved RNA that had been extracted from PBMCs. Libraries of TCR beta came from iRepertoire HTBI primers plus Arm-PCR of CDR3 regions. MiXCR, applied by TCRdb to the multiplex PCR reads, yields one record per CDR3 protein. The top ten clones hold over 7.5% of a sample with about 540,000 distinct CDR3 sequences, approximately 15% of them seen once. The data were also submitted as part of a second study, on T cells in Graves' hyperthyroidism and ophthalmopathy. That study reports: Most clonotypes expanded in the thyroid (above 0.001) were also present in blood.

Sequenced material: peripheral blood mononuclear cells (PBMCs), taken at new diagnosis, from a patient treated with antithyroid drugs. V is TRBV28 and J is TRBJ1-4, with 9 bases fitting TRBD1. This receptor was taken from a man between 25 and 39 years old with Graves disease. The DNA of the CDR3 is TGTGCCAGCAACTGGACAGGGGTTGGAAAACTGTTTTTT. Translation gives CASNWTGVGKLFF.